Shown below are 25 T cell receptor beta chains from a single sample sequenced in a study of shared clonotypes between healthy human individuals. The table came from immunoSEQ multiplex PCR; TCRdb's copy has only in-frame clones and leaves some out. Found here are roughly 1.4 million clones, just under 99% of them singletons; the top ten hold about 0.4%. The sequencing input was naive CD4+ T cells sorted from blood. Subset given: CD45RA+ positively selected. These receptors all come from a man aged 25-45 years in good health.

The CDR3 region is CASSPGQGGINTEAFF. The CDR3 DNA reads TGTGCCAGCAGCCCGGGACAGGGTGGGATTAACACTGAAGCTTTCTTT. The chain employs TRBV5-4 and TRBJ1-1, with 9 bases aligning to TRBD1. The CDR3 contains 16 residues. The V segment lost 4 bases and the J segment 2 bases; nucleotides outside the gene matches: 9. Germline V gives CDR1 SGHNT, CDR2 YYREEE (reference sequence).

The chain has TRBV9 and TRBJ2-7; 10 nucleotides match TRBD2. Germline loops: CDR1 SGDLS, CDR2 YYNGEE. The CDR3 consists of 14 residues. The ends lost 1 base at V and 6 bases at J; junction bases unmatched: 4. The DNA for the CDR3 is TGTGCCAGCAGCGTATCTAGCGGGAGCTTCGAGCAGTACTTC. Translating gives CASSVSSGSFEQYF.

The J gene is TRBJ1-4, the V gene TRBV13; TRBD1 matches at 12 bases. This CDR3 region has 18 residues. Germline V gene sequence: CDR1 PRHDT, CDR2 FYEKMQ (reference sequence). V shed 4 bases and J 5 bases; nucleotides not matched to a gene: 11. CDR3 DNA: TGTGCCAGCAGCTCTGGGACAGGGGGCGCGGGGTCGAATGAAAAACTGTTTTTT. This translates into CASSSGTGGAGSNEKLFF. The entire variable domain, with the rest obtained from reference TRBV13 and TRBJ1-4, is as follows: AAGVIQSPRHLIKEKRETATLKCYPIPRHDTVYWYQQGPGQDPQFLISFYEKMQSDKGSIPDRFSAQQFSDYHSELNMSSLELGDSALYFCASSSGTGGAGSNEKLFFGSGTQLSVL.

The CDR3 DNA is TGTGCCAGCAGCTTACCAGGGGGAGATACGCAGTATTTT. It yields the protein CASSLPGGDTQYF. The chain couples TRBV7-7 to TRBJ2-3, with 7 bases aligning to TRBD1. CDR1 is SSHAT, CDR2 FNYEAQ, per germline (reference sequence). V lost 2 bases and J lost 5; bases outside the gene matches: 1. This CDR3 spans 13 amino acids. Full variable domain (remainder filled in from reference TRBV7-7 and TRBJ2-3): GAGVSQSPRYKVTKRGQDVTLRCDPISSHATLYWYQQALGQGPEFLTYFNYEAQPDKSGLPSDRFSAERPEGSISTLTIQRTEQRDSAMYRCASSLPGGDTQYFGPGTRLTVL.

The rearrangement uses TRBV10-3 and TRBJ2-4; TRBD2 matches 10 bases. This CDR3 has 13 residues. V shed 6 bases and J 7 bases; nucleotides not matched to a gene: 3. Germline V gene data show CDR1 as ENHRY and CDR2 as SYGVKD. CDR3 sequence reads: CAISGTSVNIQYF. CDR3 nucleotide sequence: TGTGCCATCAGCGGGACTAGCGTTAACATTCAGTACTTC.

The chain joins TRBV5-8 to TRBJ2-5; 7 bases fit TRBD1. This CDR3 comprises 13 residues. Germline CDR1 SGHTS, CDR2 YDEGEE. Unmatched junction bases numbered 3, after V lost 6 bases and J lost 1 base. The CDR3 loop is CASTGTVQETQYF. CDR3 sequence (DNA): TGTGCCAGCACCGGGACAGTCCAAGAGACCCAGTACTTC.

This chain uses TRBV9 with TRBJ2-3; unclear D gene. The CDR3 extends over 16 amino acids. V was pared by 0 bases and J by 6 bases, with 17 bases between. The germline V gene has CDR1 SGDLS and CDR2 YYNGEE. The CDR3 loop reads CASSVGLWETPDTQYF. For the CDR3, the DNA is TGTGCCAGCAGCGTAGGTCTTTGGGAAACCCCCGATACGCAGTATTTT.

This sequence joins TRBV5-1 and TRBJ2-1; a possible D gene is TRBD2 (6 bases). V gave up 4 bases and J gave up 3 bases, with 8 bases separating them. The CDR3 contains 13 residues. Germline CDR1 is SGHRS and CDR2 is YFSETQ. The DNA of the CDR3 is TGCGCCAGCAGCCCAGCGGGCTACAATGAGCAGTTCTTC. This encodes CASSPAGYNEQFF.

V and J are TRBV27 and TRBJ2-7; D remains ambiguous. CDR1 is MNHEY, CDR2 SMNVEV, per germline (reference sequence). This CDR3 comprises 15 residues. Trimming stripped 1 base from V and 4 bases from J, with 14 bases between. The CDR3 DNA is TGTGCCAGCAGTTTATGGAGAAAGGCCAGTTACGAGCAGTACTTC. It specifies CASSLWRKASYEQYF.

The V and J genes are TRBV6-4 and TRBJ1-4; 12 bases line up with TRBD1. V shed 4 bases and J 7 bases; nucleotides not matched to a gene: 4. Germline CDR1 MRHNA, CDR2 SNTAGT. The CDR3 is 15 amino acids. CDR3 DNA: TGTGCCAGCAGTGTCGGGACAGGGGGCTGTGAAAAACTGTTTTTT. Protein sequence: CASSVGTGGCEKLFF.

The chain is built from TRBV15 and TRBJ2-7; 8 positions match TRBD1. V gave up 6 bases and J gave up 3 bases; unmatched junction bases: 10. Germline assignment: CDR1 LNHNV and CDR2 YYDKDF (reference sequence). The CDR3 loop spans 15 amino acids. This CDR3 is CATRLDRDRSYEQYF. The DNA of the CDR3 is TGTGCCACCAGACTCGACCGGGACAGGAGCTACGAGCAGTACTTC. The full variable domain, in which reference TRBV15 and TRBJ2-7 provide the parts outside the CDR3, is DAMVIQNPRYQVTQFGKPVTLSCSQTLNHNVMYWYQQKSSQAPKLLFHYYDKDFNNEADTPDNFQSRRPNTSFCFLDIRSPGLGDTAMYLCATRLDRDRSYEQYFGPGTRLTVT.

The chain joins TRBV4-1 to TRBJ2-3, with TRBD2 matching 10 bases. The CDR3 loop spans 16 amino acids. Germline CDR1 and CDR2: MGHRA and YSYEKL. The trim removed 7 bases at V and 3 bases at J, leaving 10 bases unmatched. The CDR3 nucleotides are TGCGCCAGCAAGCGGGAGGGCTCATTTTTTACAGATACGCAGTATTTT. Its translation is CASKREGSFFTDTQYF.

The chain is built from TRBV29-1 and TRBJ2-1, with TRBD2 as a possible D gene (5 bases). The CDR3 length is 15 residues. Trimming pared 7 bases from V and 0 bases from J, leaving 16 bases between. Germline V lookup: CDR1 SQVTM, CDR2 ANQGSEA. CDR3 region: CSAGSWASSYNEQFF. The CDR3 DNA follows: TGCAGCGCGGGAAGCTGGGCTAGCTCCTACAATGAGCAGTTCTTC.

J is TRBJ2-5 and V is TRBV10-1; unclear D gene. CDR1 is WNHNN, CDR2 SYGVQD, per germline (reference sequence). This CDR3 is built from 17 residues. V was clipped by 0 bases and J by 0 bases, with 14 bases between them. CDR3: CASSESMNHQYQETQYF. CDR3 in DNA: TGCGCCAGCAGTGAGTCTATGAACCACCAGTACCAAGAGACCCAGTACTTC.

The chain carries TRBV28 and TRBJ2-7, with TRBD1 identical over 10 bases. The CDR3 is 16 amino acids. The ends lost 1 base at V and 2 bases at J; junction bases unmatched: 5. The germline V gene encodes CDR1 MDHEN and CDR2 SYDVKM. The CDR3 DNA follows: TGTGCCAGCAGTTTATTTGGGACAGGGGACCCCTACGAGCAGTACTTC. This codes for CASSLFGTGDPYEQYF. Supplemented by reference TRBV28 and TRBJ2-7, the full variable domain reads DVKVTQSSRYLVKRTGEKVFLECVQDMDHENMFWYRQDPGLGLRLIYFSYDVKMKEKGDIPEGYSVSREKKERFSLILESASTNQTSMYLCASSLFGTGDPYEQYFGPGTRLTVT.

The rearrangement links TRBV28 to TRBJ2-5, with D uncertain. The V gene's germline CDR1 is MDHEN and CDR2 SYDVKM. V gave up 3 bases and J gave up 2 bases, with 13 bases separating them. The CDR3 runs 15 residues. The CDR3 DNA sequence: TGTGCCAGCAGTTTCTCCCGACCCATACAAGAGACCCAGTACTTC. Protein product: CASSFSRPIQETQYF.

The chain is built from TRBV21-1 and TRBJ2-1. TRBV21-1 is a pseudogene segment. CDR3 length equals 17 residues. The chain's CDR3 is CASSNHNRVSSYNEQFF. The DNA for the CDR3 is TGTGCCAGCAGCAACCATAATAGGGTGAGCTCCTACAATGAGCAGTTCTTC.

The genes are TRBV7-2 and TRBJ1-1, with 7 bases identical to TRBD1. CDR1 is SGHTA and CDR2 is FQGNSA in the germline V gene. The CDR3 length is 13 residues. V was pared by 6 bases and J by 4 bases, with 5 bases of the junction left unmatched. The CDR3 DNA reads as TGTGCCAGCAGACAGGGACAGTCCACTGAAGCTTTCTTT. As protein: CASRQGQSTEAFF.

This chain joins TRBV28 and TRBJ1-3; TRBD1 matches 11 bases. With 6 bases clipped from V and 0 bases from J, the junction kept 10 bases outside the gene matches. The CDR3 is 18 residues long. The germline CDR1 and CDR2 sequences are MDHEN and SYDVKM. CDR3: CASRTPFGTGGSGNTIYF. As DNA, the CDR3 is TGTGCCAGCAGAACCCCCTTCGGGACAGGGGGCTCTGGAAACACCATATATTTT.

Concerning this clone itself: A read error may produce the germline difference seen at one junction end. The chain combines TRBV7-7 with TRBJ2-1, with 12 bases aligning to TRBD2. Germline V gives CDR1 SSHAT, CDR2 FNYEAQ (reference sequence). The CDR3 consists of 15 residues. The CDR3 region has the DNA TGTGCTAGCAGCCGCACTAGCGGGAGGTACAATGAGCAGTTCTTC. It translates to CASSRTSGRYNEQFF.

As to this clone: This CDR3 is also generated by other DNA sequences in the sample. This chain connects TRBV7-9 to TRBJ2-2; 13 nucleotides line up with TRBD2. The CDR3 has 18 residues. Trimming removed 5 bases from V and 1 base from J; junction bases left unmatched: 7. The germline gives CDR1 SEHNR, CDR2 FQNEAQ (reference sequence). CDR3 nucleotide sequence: TGTGCCAGCAGCCTGAGACGACTAGCGGGAGGGAACACCGGGGAGCTGTTTTTT. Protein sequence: CASSLRRLAGGNTGELFF.

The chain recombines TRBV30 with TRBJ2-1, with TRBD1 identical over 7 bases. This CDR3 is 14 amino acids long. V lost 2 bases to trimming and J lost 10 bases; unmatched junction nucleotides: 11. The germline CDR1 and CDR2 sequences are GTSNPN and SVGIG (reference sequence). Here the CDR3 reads CAWSPSTGAIEQFF. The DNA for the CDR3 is TGTGCCTGGAGTCCCTCAACAGGGGCGATAGAGCAGTTCTTC.

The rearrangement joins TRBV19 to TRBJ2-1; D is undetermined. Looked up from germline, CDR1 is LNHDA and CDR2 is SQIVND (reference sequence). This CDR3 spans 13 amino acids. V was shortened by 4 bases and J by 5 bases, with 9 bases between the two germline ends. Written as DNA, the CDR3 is TGTGCCAGTAGTACCAGTTTGAACAATGAGCAGTTCTTC. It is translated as CASSTSLNNEQFF.

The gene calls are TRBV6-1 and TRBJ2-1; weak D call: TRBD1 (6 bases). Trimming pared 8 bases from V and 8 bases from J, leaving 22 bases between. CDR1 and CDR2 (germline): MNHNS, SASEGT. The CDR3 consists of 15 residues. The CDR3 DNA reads TGTGCCAGCTCCTCCGGGACAAGTCCCGGCTATGAGCAGTTCTTC. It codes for CASSSGTSPGYEQFF.

The CDR3 nucleotides are TGCAGCGTTGAAAGGGGCGGGAACACCGGGGAGCTGTTTTTT. Translating it yields CSVERGGNTGELFF. The rearrangement joins TRBV29-1 to TRBJ2-2; possibly TRBD1 for D (5 bases). CDR3 length: 14 residues. Trimming stripped 2 bases from V and 1 base from J, with 8 bases between. Germline lookup yields CDR1 SQVTM and CDR2 ANQGSEA.